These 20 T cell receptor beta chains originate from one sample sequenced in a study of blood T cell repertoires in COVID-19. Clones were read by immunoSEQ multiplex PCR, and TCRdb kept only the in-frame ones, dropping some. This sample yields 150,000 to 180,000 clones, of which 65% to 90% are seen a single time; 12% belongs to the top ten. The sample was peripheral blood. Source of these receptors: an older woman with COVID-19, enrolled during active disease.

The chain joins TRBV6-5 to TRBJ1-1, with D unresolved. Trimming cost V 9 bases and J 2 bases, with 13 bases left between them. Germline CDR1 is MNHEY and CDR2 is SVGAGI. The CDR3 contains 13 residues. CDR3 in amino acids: CASLRQLNTEAFF. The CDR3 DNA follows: TGTGCCAGTTTAAGACAACTTAACACTGAAGCTTTCTTT.

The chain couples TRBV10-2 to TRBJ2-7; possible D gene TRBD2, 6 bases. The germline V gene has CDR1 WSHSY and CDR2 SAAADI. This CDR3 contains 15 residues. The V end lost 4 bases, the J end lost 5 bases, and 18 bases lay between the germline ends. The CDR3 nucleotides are TGCGCCAGCAGTGCACTGCCCGGGGGATGGGACGAGCAGTACTTC. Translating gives CASSALPGGWDEQYF.

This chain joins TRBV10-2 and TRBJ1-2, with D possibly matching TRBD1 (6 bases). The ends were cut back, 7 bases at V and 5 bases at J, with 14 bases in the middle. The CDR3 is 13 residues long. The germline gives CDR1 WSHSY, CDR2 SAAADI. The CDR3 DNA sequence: TGCGCCAGCACCGAGGGGGGGCGGTATGGCTACACCTTC. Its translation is CASTEGGRYGYTF.

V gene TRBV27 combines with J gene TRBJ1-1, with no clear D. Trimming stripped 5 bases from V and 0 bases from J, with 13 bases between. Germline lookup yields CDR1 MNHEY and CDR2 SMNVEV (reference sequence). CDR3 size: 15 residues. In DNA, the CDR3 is TGTGCCAGCAGTCCTTGGACTTGGATGAACACTGAAGCTTTCTTT. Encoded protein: CASSPWTWMNTEAFF.

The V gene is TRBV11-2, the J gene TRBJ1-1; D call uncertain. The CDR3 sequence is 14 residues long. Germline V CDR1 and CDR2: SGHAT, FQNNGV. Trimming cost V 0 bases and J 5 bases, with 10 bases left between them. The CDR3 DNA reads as TGTGCCAGCAGCTTAGATTTTGGAGAGACTGAAGCTTTCTTT. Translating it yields CASSLDFGETEAFF.

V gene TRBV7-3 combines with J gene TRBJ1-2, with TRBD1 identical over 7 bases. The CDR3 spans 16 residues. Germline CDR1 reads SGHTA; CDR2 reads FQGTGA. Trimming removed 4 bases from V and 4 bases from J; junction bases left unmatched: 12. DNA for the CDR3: TGTGCCAGCAGCTCCCAGAGTTTTGGGACAGTCTATGGCTACACCTTC. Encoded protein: CASSSQSFGTVYGYTF.

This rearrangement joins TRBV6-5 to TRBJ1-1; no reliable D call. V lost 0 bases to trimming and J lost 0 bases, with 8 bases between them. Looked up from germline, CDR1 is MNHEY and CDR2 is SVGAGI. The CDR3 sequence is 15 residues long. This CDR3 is CASSYSYFMNTEAFF. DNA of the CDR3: TGTGCCAGCAGTTACTCGTATTTTATGAACACTGAAGCTTTCTTT.

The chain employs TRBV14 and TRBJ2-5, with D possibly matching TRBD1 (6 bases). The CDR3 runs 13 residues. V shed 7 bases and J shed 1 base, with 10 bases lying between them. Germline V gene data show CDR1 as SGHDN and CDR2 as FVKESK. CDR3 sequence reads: CASTGQLQETQYF. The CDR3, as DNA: TGTGCCAGCACTGGACAGCTCCAAGAGACCCAGTACTTC.

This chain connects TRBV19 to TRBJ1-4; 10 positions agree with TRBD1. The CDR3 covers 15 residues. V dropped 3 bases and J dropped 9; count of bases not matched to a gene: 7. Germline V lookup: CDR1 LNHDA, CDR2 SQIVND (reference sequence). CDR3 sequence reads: CASSMPGTGAKKLFF. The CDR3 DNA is TGTGCCAGTAGTATGCCCGGGACAGGGGCGAAAAAACTGTTTTTT.

The DNA of the CDR3 is TGTGCCAGCAGCTTGGCCGGGGGGACTTATAGCAATCAGCCCCAGCATTTT. Translation gives CASSLAGGTYSNQPQHF. The V call is TRBV5-5, the J call TRBJ1-5; TRBD1 is a possible D gene (5 bases). Trimming took 0 bases from V and 0 from J, leaving 13 bases between them. The germline V gene encodes CDR1 SGHKS and CDR2 YYEKEE (reference sequence). This CDR3 comprises 17 residues. Complete variable domain (other parts from reference TRBV5-5 and TRBJ1-5): DAGVTQSPTHLIKTRGQQVTLRCSPISGHKSVSWYQQVLGQGPQFIFQYYEKEERGRGNFPDRFSARQFPNYSSELNVNALLLGDSALYLCASSLAGGTYSNQPQHFGDGTRLSIL.

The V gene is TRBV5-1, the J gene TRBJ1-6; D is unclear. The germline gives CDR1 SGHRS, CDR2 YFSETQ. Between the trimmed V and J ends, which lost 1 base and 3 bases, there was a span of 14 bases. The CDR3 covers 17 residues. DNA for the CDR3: TGCGCCAGCAGCTTGAGGGAGGTCTTGGGCTATAATTCACCCCTCCACTTT. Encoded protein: CASSLREVLGYNSPLHF.

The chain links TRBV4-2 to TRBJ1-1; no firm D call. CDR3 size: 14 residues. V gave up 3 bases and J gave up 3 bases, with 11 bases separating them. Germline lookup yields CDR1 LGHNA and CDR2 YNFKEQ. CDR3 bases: TGTGCCAGCAGCCAGCCTGGACTCGACACTGAAGCTTTCTTT. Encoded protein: CASSQPGLDTEAFF.

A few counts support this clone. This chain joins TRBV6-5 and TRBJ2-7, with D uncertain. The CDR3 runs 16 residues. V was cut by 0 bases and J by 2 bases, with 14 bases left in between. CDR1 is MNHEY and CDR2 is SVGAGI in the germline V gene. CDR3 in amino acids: CASSYSIARTAYEQYF. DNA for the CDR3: TGTGCCAGCAGTTACTCGATTGCGCGAACCGCCTACGAGCAGTACTTC.

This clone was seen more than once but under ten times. The CDR3 is CASSLAAQGRGSYTF. The DNA for the CDR3 is TGCGCCAGCAGCTTGGCCGCCCAGGGCAGGGGAAGCTACACCTTC. This chain connects TRBV5-1 to TRBJ1-2, with D maybe TRBD1 (6 bases). Germline CDR1 reads SGHRS; CDR2 reads YFSETQ. The ends were cut back, 0 bases at V and 9 bases at J, with 18 bases in the middle. The CDR3 extends over 15 amino acids.

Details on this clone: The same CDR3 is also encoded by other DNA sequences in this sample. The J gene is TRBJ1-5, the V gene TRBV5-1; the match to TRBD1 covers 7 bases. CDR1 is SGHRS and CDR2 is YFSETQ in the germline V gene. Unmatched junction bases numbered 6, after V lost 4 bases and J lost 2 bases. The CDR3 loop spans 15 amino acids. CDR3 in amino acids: CASSLGGTGNQPQHF. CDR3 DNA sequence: TGCGCCAGCAGCCTTGGGGGGACAGGCAATCAGCCCCAGCATTTT. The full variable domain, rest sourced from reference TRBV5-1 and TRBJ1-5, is KAGVTQTPRYLIKTRGQQVTLSCSPISGHRSVSWYQQTPGQGLQFLFEYFSETQRNKGNFPGRFSGRQFSNSRSEMNVSTLELGDSALYLCASSLGGTGNQPQHFGDGTRLSIL.

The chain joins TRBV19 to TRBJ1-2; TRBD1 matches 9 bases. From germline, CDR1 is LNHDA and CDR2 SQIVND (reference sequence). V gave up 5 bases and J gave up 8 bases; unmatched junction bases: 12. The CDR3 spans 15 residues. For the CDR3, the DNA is TGTGCCAGTAGTTTCACCGGGACAGGGCTGGAGGGCTACACCTTC. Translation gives CASSFTGTGLEGYTF.

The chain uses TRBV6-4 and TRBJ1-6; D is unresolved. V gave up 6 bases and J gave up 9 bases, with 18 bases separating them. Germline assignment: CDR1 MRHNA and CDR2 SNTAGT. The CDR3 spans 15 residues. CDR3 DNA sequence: TGTGCCAGCAGCCCACGGCCCAGTTCAGGTTCACCCCTCCACTTT. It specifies CASSPRPSSGSPLHF.

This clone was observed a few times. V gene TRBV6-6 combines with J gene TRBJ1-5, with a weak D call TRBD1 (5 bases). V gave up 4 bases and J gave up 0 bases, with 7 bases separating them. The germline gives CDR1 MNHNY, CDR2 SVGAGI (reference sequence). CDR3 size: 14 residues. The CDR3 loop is CASSLTVSNQPQHF. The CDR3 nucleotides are TGTGCCAGCAGTTTGACAGTTAGCAATCAGCCCCAGCATTTT.

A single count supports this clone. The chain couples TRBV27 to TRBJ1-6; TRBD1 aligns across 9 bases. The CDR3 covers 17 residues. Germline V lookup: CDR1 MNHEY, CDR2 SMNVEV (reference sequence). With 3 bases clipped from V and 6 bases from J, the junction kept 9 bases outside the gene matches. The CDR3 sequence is CASSFPPGTGFNSPLHF. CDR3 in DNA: TGTGCCAGCAGTTTCCCTCCCGGGACAGGGTTTAATTCACCCCTCCACTTT.

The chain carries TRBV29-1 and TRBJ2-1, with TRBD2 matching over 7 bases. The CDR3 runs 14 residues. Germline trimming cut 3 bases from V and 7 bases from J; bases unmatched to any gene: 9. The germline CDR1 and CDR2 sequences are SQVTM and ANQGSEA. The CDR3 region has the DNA TGCAGCGTTGATGCGGGAGCGTTCAAGAATGAGCAGTTCTTC. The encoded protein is CSVDAGAFKNEQFF.